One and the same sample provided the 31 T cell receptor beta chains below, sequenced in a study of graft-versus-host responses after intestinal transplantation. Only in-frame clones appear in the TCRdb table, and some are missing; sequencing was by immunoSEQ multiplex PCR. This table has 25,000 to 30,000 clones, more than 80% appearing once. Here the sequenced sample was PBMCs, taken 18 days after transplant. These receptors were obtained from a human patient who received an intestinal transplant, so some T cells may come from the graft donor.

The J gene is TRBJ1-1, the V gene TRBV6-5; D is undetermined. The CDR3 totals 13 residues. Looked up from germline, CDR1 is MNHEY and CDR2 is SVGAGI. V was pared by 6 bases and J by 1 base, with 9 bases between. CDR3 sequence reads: CASRRSRNTEAFF. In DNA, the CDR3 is TGTGCCAGCAGACGTAGCCGGAACACTGAAGCTTTCTTT.

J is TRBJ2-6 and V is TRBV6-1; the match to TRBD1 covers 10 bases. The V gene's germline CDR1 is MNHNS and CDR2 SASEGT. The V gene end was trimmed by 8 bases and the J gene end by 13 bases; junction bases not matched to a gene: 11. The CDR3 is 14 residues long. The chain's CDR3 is CASAGQGKVGVLTF. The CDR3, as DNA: TGTGCCAGCGCGGGACAGGGGAAAGTAGGTGTCCTGACTTTC.

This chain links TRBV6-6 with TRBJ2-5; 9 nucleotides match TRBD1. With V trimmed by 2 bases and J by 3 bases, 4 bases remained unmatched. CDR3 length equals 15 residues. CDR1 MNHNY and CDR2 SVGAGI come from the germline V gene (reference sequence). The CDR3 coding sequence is TGTGCCAGCAGTTACCAGACAGGGGGAAAAGAGACCCAGTACTTC. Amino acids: CASSYQTGGKETQYF.

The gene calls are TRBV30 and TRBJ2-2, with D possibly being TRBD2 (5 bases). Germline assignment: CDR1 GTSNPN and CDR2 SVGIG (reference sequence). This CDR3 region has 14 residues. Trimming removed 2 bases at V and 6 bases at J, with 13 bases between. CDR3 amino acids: CAWSNDYRAGELFF. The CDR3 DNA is TGTGCCTGGAGTAACGACTATCGGGCCGGGGAGCTGTTTTTT. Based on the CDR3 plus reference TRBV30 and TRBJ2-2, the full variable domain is SQTIHQWPATLVQPVGSPLSLECTVEGTSNPNLYWYRQAAGRGLQLLFYSVGIGQISSEVPQNLSASRPQDRQFILSSKKLLLSDSGFYLCAWSNDYRAGELFFGEGSRLTVL.

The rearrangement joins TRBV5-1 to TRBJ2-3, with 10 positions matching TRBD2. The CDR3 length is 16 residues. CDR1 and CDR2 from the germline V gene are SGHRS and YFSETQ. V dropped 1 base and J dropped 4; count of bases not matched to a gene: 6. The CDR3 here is CASSLMVAGGADTQYF. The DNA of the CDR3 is TGCGCCAGCAGCTTGATGGTAGCGGGGGGCGCAGATACGCAGTATTTT. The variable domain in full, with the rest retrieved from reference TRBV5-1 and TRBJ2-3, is KAGVTQTPRYLIKTRGQQVTLSCSPISGHRSVSWYQQTPGQGLQFLFEYFSETQRNKGNFPGRFSGRQFSNSRSEMNVSTLELGDSALYLCASSLMVAGGADTQYFGPGTRLTVL.

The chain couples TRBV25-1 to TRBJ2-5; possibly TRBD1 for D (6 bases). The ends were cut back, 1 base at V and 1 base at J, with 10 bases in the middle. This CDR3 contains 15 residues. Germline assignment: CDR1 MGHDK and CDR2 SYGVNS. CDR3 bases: TGTGCCAGCAGTGAATTCTACAGGGCCCAAGAGACCCAGTACTTC. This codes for CASSEFYRAQETQYF.

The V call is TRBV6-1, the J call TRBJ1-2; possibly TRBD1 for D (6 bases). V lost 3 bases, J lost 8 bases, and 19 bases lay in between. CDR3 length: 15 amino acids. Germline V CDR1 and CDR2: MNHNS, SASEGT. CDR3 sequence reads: CASSDRGPRLWGYTF. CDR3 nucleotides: TGTGCCAGCAGTGACAGGGGCCCTCGACTGTGGGGCTACACCTTC.

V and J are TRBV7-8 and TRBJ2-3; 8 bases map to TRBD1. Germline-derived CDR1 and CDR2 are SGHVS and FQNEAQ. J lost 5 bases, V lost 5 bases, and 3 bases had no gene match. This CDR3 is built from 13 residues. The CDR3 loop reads CASSPRGLDTQYF. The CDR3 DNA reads TGTGCCAGCAGCCCCAGGGGGCTAGATACGCAGTATTTT. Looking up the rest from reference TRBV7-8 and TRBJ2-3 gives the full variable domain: GAGVSQSPRYKVAKRGQDVALRCDPISGHVSLFWYQQALGQGPEFLTYFQNEAQLDKSGLPSDRFFAERPEGSVSTLKIQRTQQEDSAVYLCASSPRGLDTQYFGPGTRLTVL.

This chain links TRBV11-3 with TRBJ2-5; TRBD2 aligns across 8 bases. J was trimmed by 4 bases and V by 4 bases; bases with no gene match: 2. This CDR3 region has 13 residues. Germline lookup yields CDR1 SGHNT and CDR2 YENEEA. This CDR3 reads CASSWTSSETQYF. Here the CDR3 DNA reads TGTGCCAGCAGCTGGACTAGCTCAGAGACCCAGTACTTC.

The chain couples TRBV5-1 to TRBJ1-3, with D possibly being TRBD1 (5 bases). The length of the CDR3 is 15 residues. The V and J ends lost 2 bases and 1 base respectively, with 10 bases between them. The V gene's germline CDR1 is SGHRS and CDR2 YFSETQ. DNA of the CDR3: TGCGCCAGCAGCTTTATAGGGGAGTCTGGAAACACCATATATTTT. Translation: CASSFIGESGNTIYF. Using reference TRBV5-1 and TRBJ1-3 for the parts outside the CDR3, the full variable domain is KAGVTQTPRYLIKTRGQQVTLSCSPISGHRSVSWYQQTPGQGLQFLFEYFSETQRNKGNFPGRFSGRQFSNSRSEMNVSTLELGDSALYLCASSFIGESGNTIYFGEGSWLTVV.

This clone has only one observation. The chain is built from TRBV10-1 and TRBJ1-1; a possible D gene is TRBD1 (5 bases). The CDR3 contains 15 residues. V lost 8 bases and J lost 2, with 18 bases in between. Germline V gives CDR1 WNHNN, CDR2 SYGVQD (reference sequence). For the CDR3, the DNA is TGCGCCAGCCGCGAGGGTACAGGAATTAACACTGAAGCTTTCTTT. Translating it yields CASREGTGINTEAFF.

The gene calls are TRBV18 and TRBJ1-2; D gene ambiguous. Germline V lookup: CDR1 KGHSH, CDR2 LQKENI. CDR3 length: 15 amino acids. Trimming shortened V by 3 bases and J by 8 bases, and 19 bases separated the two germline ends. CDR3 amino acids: CASSPNSPGVGGYTF. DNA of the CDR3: TGTGCCAGCTCACCGAATTCTCCGGGTGTCGGGGGCTACACCTTC. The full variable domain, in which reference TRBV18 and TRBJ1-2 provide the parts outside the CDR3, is NAGVMQNPRHLVRRRGQEARLRCSPMKGHSHVYWYRQLPEEGLKFMVYLQKENIIDESGMPKERFSAEFPKEGPSILRIQQVVRGDSAAYFCASSPNSPGVGGYTFGSGTRLTVV.

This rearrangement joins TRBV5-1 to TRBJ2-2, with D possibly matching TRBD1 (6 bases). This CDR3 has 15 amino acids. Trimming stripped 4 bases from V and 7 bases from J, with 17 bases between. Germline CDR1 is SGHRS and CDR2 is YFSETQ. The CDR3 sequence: CASSPRDKKGGELFF. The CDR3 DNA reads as TGCGCCAGCAGCCCCCGGGACAAGAAGGGCGGGGAGCTGTTTTTT. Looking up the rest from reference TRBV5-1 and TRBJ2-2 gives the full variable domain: KAGVTQTPRYLIKTRGQQVTLSCSPISGHRSVSWYQQTPGQGLQFLFEYFSETQRNKGNFPGRFSGRQFSNSRSEMNVSTLELGDSALYLCASSPRDKKGGELFFGEGSRLTVL.

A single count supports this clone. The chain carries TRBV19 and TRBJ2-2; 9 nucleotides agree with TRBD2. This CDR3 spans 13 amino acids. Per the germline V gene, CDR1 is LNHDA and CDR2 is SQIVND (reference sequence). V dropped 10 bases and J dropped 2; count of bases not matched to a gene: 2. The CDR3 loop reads CATSGTNTGELFF. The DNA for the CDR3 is TGTGCCACTAGCGGGACAAACACCGGGGAGCTGTTTTTT.

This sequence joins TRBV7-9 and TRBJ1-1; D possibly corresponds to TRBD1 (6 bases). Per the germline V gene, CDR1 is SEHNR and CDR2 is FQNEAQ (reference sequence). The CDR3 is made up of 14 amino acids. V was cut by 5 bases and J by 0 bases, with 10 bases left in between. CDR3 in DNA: TGTGCCAGCAGCACGACAGGAATGAACACTGAAGCTTTCTTT. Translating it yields CASSTTGMNTEAFF.

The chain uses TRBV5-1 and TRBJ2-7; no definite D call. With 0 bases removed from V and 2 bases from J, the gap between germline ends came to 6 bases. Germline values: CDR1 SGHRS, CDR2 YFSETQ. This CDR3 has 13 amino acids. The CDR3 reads CASSLADTYEQYF. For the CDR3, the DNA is TGCGCCAGCAGCTTGGCTGACACCTACGAGCAGTACTTC.

The CDR3 bases are TGTGCCAGCAGCTCGCCGGGACAGGGCTACGAGCAGTACTTC. Translating it yields CASSSPGQGYEQYF. This sequence joins TRBV7-8 and TRBJ2-7; the match to TRBD1 covers 9 bases. Trimming cost V 4 bases and J 3 bases; bases outside gene matches: 4. In germline, CDR1 is SGHVS, CDR2 FQNEAQ. The CDR3 totals 14 residues.

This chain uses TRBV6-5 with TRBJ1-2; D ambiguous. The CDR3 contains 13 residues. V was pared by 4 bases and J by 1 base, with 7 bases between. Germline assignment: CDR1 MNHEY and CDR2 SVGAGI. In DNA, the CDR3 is TGTGCCAGCAGTTTCGAGGGTAACTATGGCTACACCTTC. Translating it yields CASSFEGNYGYTF.

This chain's CDR3 is CASSSGTGEKRWQYF. CDR3 nucleotide sequence: TGTGCCAGCAGCTCCGGGACAGGGGAGAAGAGGTGGCAGTACTTC. The V and J genes are TRBV5-5 and TRBJ2-7; 10 positions agree with TRBD1. Germline V gene lookup returns CDR1 SGHKS and CDR2 YYEKEE (reference sequence). The V segment lost 3 bases and the J segment 9 bases; nucleotides outside the gene matches: 12. The CDR3 runs 15 residues.

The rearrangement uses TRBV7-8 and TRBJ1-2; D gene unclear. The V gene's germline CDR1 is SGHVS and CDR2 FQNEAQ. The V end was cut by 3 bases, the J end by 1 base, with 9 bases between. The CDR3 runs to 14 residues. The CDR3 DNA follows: TGTGCCAGCAGCTTGATTGAGTTTAACTATGGCTACACCTTC. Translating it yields CASSLIEFNYGYTF.

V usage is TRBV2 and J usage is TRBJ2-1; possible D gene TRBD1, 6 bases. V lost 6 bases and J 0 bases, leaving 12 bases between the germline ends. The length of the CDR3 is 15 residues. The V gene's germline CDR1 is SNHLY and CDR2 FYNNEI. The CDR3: CASRPWTDSYNEQFF. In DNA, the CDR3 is TGTGCCAGCAGACCCTGGACAGACTCCTACAATGAGCAGTTCTTC.

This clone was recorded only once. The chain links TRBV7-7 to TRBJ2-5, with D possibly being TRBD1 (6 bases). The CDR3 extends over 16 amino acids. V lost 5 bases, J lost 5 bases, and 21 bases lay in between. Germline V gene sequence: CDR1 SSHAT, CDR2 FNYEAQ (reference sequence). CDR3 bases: TGTGCCAGCAGCGCCTCCGGGACATATGGGGCGGAGACCCAGTACTTC. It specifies CASSASGTYGAETQYF.

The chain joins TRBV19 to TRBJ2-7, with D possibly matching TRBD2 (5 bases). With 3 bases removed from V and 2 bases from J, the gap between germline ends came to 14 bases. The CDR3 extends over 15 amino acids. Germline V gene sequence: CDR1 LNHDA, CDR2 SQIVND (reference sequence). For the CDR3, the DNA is TGTGCCAGTAGTATCGCCGGGAAAGGGCCCTACGAGCAGTACTTC. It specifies CASSIAGKGPYEQYF.

The CDR3 coding sequence is TGTGCCAGCAGTTTTTTACCGGTGGGGGCCGGGACTAGCGGGGTTGCCGATACGCAGTATTTT. It translates to CASSFLPVGAGTSGVADTQYF. This chain links TRBV27 with TRBJ2-3; the match to TRBD2 covers 13 bases. In germline, CDR1 is MNHEY, CDR2 SMNVEV (reference sequence). The CDR3 loop spans 21 amino acids. With 3 bases clipped from V and 6 bases from J, the junction kept 21 bases outside the gene matches.

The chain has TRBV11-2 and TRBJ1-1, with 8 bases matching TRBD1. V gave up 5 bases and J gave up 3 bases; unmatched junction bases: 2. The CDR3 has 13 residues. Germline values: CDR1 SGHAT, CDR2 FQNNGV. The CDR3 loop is CASSQGADTEAFF. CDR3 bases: TGTGCCAGCAGCCAGGGGGCAGACACTGAAGCTTTCTTT. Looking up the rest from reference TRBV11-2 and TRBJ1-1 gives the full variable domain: EAGVAQSPRYKIIEKRQSVAFWCNPISGHATLYWYQQILGQGPKLLIQFQNNGVVDDSQLPKDRFSAERLKGVDSTLKIQPAKLEDSAVYLCASSQGADTEAFFGQGTRLTVV.

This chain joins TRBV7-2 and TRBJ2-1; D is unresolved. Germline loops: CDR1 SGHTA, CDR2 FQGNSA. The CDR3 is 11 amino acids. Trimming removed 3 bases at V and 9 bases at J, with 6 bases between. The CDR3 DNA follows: TGTGCCAGCAGCTTCGGTGGTGAGCAGTTCTTC. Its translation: CASSFGGEQFF.

Here the CDR3 reads CASSSWGAGNTIYF. DNA of the CDR3: TGCGCCAGCAGCTCCTGGGGGGCTGGAAACACCATATATTTT. The V call is TRBV5-1, the J call TRBJ1-3; a possible D gene is TRBD1 (5 bases). This CDR3 has 14 amino acids. V was trimmed by 3 bases and J by 2 bases, leaving 9 bases between them. Looked up from germline, CDR1 is SGHRS and CDR2 is YFSETQ.

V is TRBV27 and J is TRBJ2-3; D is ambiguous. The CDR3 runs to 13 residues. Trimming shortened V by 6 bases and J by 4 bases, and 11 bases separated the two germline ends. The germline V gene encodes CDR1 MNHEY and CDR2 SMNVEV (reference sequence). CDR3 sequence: CASSLTNADTQYF. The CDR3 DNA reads TGTGCCAGCAGCTTAACTAATGCAGATACGCAGTATTTT.

Here the CDR3 reads CASSPFVGGGKNIQYF. The CDR3 region has the DNA TGTGCCAGTAGCCCCTTTGTGGGGGGGGGCAAAAACATTCAGTACTTC. The V call is TRBV19, the J call TRBJ2-4, with TRBD2 matching 7 bases. The V gene end was trimmed by 6 bases and the J gene end by 3 bases; junction bases not matched to a gene: 11. Per germline, CDR1 LNHDA and CDR2 SQIVND (reference sequence). This CDR3 is built from 16 residues.

CDR3 nucleotides: TGTGCCAGCAGCTCGGGGACTAGCGGGGAGACCCAGTACTTC. Translation gives CASSSGTSGETQYF. V usage is TRBV7-9 and J usage is TRBJ2-5, with 12 bases aligning to TRBD2. CDR1 and CDR2 (germline): SEHNR, FQNEAQ (reference sequence). V shed 4 bases, J shed 5 bases, and the junction held 2 bases outside the gene matches. The CDR3 covers 14 residues. Combining the CDR3 with reference TRBV7-9 and TRBJ2-5 gives the whole variable domain DTGVSQNPRHKITKRGQNVTFRCDPISEHNRLYWYRQTLGQGPEFLTYFQNEAQLEKSRLLSDRFSAERPKGSFSTLEIQRTEQGDSAMYLCASSSGTSGETQYFGPGTRLLVL.

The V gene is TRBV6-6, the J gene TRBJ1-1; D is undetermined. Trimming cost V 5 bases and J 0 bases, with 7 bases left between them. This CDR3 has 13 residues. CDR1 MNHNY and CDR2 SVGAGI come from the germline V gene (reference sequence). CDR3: CASSLIMNTEAFF. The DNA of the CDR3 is TGTGCCAGCAGTCTCATAATGAACACTGAAGCTTTCTTT.